The 18 T cell receptor beta chains reported below all come from one sample, sequenced in a study of blood T cell repertoires in COVID-19. Method: immunoSEQ multiplex PCR; TCRdb's copy keeps in-frame clones and lacks some. The sample has about 280,000 clones; 88% are singletons. The source material was peripheral blood. The receptors come from a man aged 18 to 29 with active or convalescent COVID-19.

This chain uses TRBV9 with TRBJ2-1; perhaps TRBD1 as D (6 bases). The V gene's germline CDR1 is SGDLS and CDR2 YYNGEE. The CDR3 spans 14 residues. V lost 4 bases to trimming and J lost 8 bases, with 16 bases between them. CDR3 bases: TGTGCCAGCAGCCCCGGACAGAGCTCTTATGAGCAGTTCTTC. Protein: CASSPGQSSYEQFF.

This sequence joins TRBV23-1 and TRBJ2-1; 7 positions agree with TRBD2. TRBV23-1 is an ORF; its function is uncertain. After removal of 6 bases from V and 6 bases from J, the junction contained 5 bases not matched to a gene. CDR3 length: 13 amino acids. The CDR3 loop is CASSGGRTNEQFF. The CDR3 DNA is TGCGCCAGCAGCGGGGGGAGGACCAATGAGCAGTTCTTC.

This chain links TRBV19 with TRBJ1-2; D gene unclear. Germline V gives CDR1 LNHDA, CDR2 SQIVND (reference sequence). Trimming took off 4 bases at V and 1 base at J, with 19 bases between the two ends. This CDR3 contains 17 residues. Here the CDR3 DNA reads TGTGCCAGTAGTACCAAATACGTCCAGCGGGATAACTATGGCTACACCTTC. Translated, it gives CASSTKYVQRDNYGYTF. Drawing the rest from reference TRBV19 and TRBJ1-2, the complete variable domain is DGGITQSPKYLFRKEGQNVTLSCEQNLNHDAMYWYRQDPGQGLRLIYYSQIVNDFQKGDIAEGYSVSREKKESFPLTVTSAQKNPTAFYLCASSTKYVQRDNYGYTFGSGTRLTVV.

CDR3 protein: CASSLGAGGSYEQYF. The CDR3 coding sequence is TGTGCCAGCAGCTTAGGAGCGGGGGGGTCCTACGAGCAGTACTTC. This chain joins TRBV11-3 and TRBJ2-7; the match to TRBD2 covers 10 bases. Germline V gene lookup returns CDR1 SGHNT and CDR2 YENEEA. CDR3 length: 15 residues. J was trimmed by 1 base and V by 1 base; bases with no gene match: 1.

This clone was found a few times. The rearrangement links TRBV6-2 or TRBV6-3 to TRBJ2-5, with 8 bases lining up with TRBD2. V lost 2 bases, J lost 4 bases, and 6 bases stayed unmatched. Germline assignment: CDR1 MNHEY and CDR2 SVGEGT. CDR3 length equals 15 residues. The CDR3 nucleotides are TGTGCCAGCAGTTACGGTGGCGGGGGGTCAGAGACCCAGTACTTC. It translates to CASSYGGGGSETQYF.

The chain combines TRBV5-6 with TRBJ2-3, with D tentatively TRBD2 (6 bases). Germline CDR1 and CDR2: SGHDT and YYEEEE. The CDR3 covers 11 residues. Trimming cost V 5 bases and J 6 bases, with 7 bases left between them. Written as DNA, the CDR3 is TGTGCCAGCAGGGGACTCGATACGCAGTATTTT. As protein: CASRGLDTQYF.

This clone occurred once. The chain recombines TRBV10-3 with TRBJ2-7; D is possibly TRBD1 (5 bases). Germline CDR1 is ENHRY and CDR2 is SYGVKD. This CDR3 contains 11 residues. V lost 10 bases and J 2 bases, leaving 9 bases between the germline ends. The CDR3 loop is CANGQTYEQYF. The DNA for the CDR3 is TGTGCCAACGGACAAACCTACGAGCAGTACTTC.

The chain joins TRBV7-9 to TRBJ2-7; 11 positions match TRBD1. CDR1 and CDR2 from the germline V gene are SEHNR and FQNEAQ (reference sequence). The CDR3 runs to 15 residues. V gave up 5 bases and J gave up 3 bases; unmatched junction bases: 6. CDR3 sequence (DNA): TGTGCCAGCAGCCACCGGGACAGGGGGGTCTACGAGCAGTACTTC. Its protein product is CASSHRDRGVYEQYF.

V gene TRBV10-3 combines with J gene TRBJ2-5, with 10 bases that match TRBD2. CDR3 length: 16 residues. V shed 6 bases and J 2 bases; nucleotides not matched to a gene: 9. Germline V lookup: CDR1 ENHRY, CDR2 SYGVKD. The CDR3 DNA reads TGTGCCATCAGAGGGTCTAGCGGGGGCACTCAAGAGACCCAGTACTTC. Translating gives CAIRGSSGGTQETQYF.

This clone was seen only once. The same CDR3 can be traced to other DNA sequences in this sample. This chain joins TRBV12-3 or TRBV12-4 and TRBJ1-5; D not certain. V lost 2 bases and J 4 bases, leaving 6 bases between the germline ends. The CDR3 is 13 residues long. The CDR3: CASSLLGNQPQHF. CDR3 bases: TGTGCCAGCAGTTTACTCGGGAATCAGCCCCAGCATTTT.

This chain joins TRBV12-3 or TRBV12-4 and TRBJ1-2; 11 bases align to TRBD1. This CDR3 has 13 residues. After removal of 5 bases from V and 8 bases from J, the junction contained 4 bases not matched to a gene. Here the CDR3 DNA reads TGTGCCAGCAGTGGGGACAGGGGGACAGGCTACACCTTC. Translation gives CASSGDRGTGYTF.

This clone was recorded once. J is TRBJ1-2 and V is TRBV4-1, with D possibly matching TRBD1 (5 bases). V gave up 3 bases and J gave up 0 bases, with 11 bases separating them. Germline values: CDR1 MGHRA, CDR2 YSYEKL. CDR3 length equals 15 residues. In nucleotides, the CDR3 is TGCGCCAGCAGCCAGGCACCACAGGCTAACTATGGCTACACCTTC. Translation: CASSQAPQANYGYTF.

The gene calls are TRBV7-9 and TRBJ1-2; D might be TRBD1 (5 bases). V shed 6 bases and J shed 4 bases, with 15 bases lying between them. Germline CDR1 reads SEHNR; CDR2 reads FQNEAQ (reference sequence). The CDR3 loop spans 14 amino acids. The CDR3 DNA reads as TGTGCCAGCAGACCGTCTCAGGGTATCTATGGCTACACCTTC. It yields the protein CASRPSQGIYGYTF.

The rearrangement joins TRBV11-2 to TRBJ2-7; 7 bases fit TRBD1. CDR3 length: 16 residues. Germline-derived CDR1 and CDR2 are SGHAT and FQNNGV. Trimming cost V 3 bases and J 0 bases; bases outside gene matches: 8. CDR3 residues: CASSLGTDYSSYEQYF. In nucleotides, the CDR3 is TGTGCCAGCAGCTTGGGGACAGATTACAGCTCCTACGAGCAGTACTTC.

The V gene is TRBV7-7, the J gene TRBJ2-5; weak D call: TRBD2 (5 bases). V dropped 3 bases and J dropped 6 bases, with 14 bases sitting between them. CDR1 SSHAT and CDR2 FNYEAQ come from the germline V gene (reference sequence). This CDR3 has 14 amino acids. CDR3 loop: CASSLEASGQTQYF. The CDR3 coding sequence is TGTGCCAGCAGCTTGGAGGCTAGTGGCCAGACCCAGTACTTC.

As concerns this clone: The same CDR3 arises from other DNA sequences in this sample as well. V gene TRBV5-6 combines with J gene TRBJ2-3; TRBD1 aligns across 7 bases. V shed 0 bases and J 4 bases; nucleotides not matched to a gene: 2. The CDR3 has 14 amino acids. The germline V gene has CDR1 SGHDT and CDR2 YYEEEE. For the CDR3, the DNA is TGTGCCAGCAGCTTGGCAGGGGGTGCAGATACGCAGTATTTT. It codes for CASSLAGGADTQYF.

The V and J genes are TRBV5-1 and TRBJ2-3, with 12 positions matching TRBD2. V lost 2 bases and J lost 5; bases outside the gene matches: 9. Germline V gene lookup returns CDR1 SGHRS and CDR2 YFSETQ. The CDR3 has 17 amino acids. The chain's CDR3 is CASSFLAGGPSGDTQYF. CDR3 DNA sequence: TGCGCCAGCAGCTTCCTAGCGGGGGGGCCGAGTGGAGATACGCAGTATTTT.

The CDR3 spells CASSFLSPTGSDEQYF. CDR3 nucleotides: TGTGCCAGCAGTTTTTTGTCCCCTACAGGTTCCGACGAGCAGTACTTC. J is TRBJ2-7 and V is TRBV27; the D gene is possibly TRBD1 (5 bases). Between the trimmed V and J ends, which lost 3 bases and 5 bases, there was a span of 20 bases. The CDR3 covers 16 residues. Germline-derived CDR1 and CDR2 are MNHEY and SMNVEV (reference sequence).